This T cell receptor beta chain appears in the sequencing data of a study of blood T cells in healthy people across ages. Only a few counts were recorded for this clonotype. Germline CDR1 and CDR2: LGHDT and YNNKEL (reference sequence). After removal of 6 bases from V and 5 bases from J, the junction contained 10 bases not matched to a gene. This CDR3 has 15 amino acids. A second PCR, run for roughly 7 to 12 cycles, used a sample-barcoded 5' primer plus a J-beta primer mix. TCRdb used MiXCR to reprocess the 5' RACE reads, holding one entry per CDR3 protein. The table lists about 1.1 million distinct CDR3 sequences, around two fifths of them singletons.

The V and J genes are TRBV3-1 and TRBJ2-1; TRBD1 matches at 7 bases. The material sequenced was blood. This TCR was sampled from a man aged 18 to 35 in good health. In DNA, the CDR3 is TGTGCCAGCAGGTCTACCGGGACAGAACACAATGAGCAGTTCTTC. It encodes CASRSTGTEHNEQFF.